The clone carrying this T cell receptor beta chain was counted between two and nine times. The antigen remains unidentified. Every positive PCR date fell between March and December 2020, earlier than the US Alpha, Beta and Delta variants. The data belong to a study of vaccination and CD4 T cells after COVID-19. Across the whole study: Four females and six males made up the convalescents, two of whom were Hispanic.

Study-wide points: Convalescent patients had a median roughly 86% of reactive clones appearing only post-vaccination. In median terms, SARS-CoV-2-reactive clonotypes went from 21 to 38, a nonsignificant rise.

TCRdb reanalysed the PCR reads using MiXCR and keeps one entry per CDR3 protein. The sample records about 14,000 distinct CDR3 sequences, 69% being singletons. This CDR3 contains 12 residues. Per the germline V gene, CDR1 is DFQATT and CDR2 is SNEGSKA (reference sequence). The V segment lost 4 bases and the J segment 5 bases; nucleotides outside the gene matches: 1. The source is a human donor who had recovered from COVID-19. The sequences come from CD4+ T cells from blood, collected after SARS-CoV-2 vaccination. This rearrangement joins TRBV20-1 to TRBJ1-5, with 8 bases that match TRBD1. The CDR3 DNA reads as TGCAGTGCTACGACAGGGGATCAGCCCCAGCATTTT. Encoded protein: CSATTGDQPQHF.